This TCR beta chain was documented in a study of T cell changes during pregnancy in multiple sclerosis. Germline V gives CDR1 SGHAT, CDR2 FQNNGV. The CDR3 has 17 residues. Trimming shortened V by 3 bases and J by 2 bases, and 17 bases separated the two germline ends. TCRdb keeps only in-frame clones here, not all; method: immunoSEQ multiplex PCR. The sample lists tens of thousands of clones, over 80% occurring once. V gene TRBV11-2 combines with J gene TRBJ1-3, with D perhaps matching TRBD1 (6 bases). The sequence was obtained from a female donor with multiple sclerosis, enrolled in a pregnancy study. Source: CD4+ T cells from peripheral blood mononuclear cells, taken before pregnancy. CDR3 DNA sequence: TGTGCCAGCAGCTTGGCTGGGGGGGGGCTCGCTGGAAACACCATATATTTT. Translating gives CASSLAGGGLAGNTIYF.